These T cell receptor beta chains were read from a single sample in a study of cytomegalovirus exposure and HLA in healthy donors. The data were produced by immunoSEQ multiplex PCR, yet TCRdb's version contains in-frame clones alone and is incomplete. The sample carries about 120,000 clones, over 65% recorded once. The material sequenced was PBMCs. The source of these receptors is a woman aged 25-40 years in good health and CMV-seropositive. Both conserved end residues are part of each CDR3. A D gene is named only where the DNA matches it firmly. Some rows have no size entry. The others give once, few or many, or a class for an expanded clone.

TRBV19	TRBJ1-1	TRBD1	-	CASSTGQAGNTEAFF	TGTGCCAGTAGTACCGGACAGGCGGGGAACACTGAAGCTTTCTTT
TRBV4-1	TRBJ1-1	-	medium-sized	CASSQISGEAFF	TGCGCCAGCAGCCAAATAAGCGGGGAAGCTTTCTTT
TRBV27	TRBJ2-1	-	-	CASSLKTGWEQFF	TGTGCCAGCAGTTTAAAAACAGGGTGGGAGCAGTTCTTC
TRBV4-1	TRBJ1-6	TRBD1	-	CASSQGGQNNSPLHF	TGCGCCAGCAGCCAAGGGGGACAGAATAATTCACCCCTCCACTTT
TRBV9	TRBJ2-1	-	-	CASSVEAGSSGEQFF	TGTGCCAGCAGCGTAGAGGCAGGTTCCTCAGGGGAGCAGTTCTTC
TRBV14	TRBJ1-4	-	-	CASSQTTRTVEKLFF	TGTGCCAGCAGCCAAACCACCCGGACAGTTGAAAAACTGTTTTTT
TRBV28	TRBJ1-6	-	-	CASSLHLRGAYNSPLHF	TGTGCCAGCAGTTTACATCTCAGGGGAGCCTATAATTCACCCCTCCACTTT
TRBV6-6	TRBJ2-3	TRBD1	once	CASSYEGQPTDTQYF	TGTGCCAGCAGTTACGAGGGACAGCCCACAGATACGCAGTATTTT
TRBV25-1	TRBJ2-2	TRBD1	-	CASRGQGWTGELFF	TGTGCCAGCAGAGGACAGGGGTGGACCGGGGAGCTGTTTTTT
TRBV13	TRBJ1-1	TRBD1	once	CASSLGQGRNTEAFF	TGTGCCAGCAGCCTCGGACAGGGCAGGAACACTGAAGCTTTCTTT
TRBV5-1	TRBJ1-4	-	once	CASSLAGTTNEKLFF	TGCGCCAGCAGCTTGGCCGGGACAACTAATGAAAAACTGTTTTTT
TRBV18	TRBJ1-3	TRBD1	-	CASSPTGTGSGNTIYF	TGTGCCAGCTCACCTACCGGGACAGGCTCTGGAAACACCATATATTTT
TRBV5-4	TRBJ1-3	TRBD1	once	CASSTGSDRGAGNTIYF	TGTGCCAGCAGCACCGGTTCGGACAGGGGTGCTGGAAACACCATATATTTT
TRBV5-6	TRBJ2-3	-	-	CASGQTTQYF	TGTGCCAGCGGACAGACTACGCAGTATTTT
TRBV30	TRBJ2-5	-	-	CAWAVGLIQETQYF	TGTGCCTGGGCCGTAGGACTGATCCAAGAGACCCAGTACTTC
TRBV27	TRBJ1-2	-	once	CASSLSKQGFSGYTF	TGTGCCAGCAGTTTATCGAAGCAGGGATTTAGTGGCTACACCTTC
TRBV10-3	TRBJ2-3	TRBD1	-	CATQGVTDTQYF	TGTGCCACACAGGGGGTCACAGATACGCAGTATTTT
TRBV2	TRBJ2-7	TRBD2	-	CASSDALAGAYEQYF	TGTGCCAGCAGTGACGCGCTAGCGGGGGCCTACGAGCAGTACTTC
TRBV7-2	TRBJ2-7	-	-	CASSSGSRGIYEQYF	TGTGCCAGCAGCTCCGGATCGAGGGGGATATACGAGCAGTACTTC
TRBV9	TRBJ2-2	-	-	CASSVALGQGGRTGELFF	TGTGCCAGCAGCGTAGCCCTAGGACAGGGAGGGCGGACCGGGGAGCTGTTTTTT
TRBV5-6	TRBJ1-2	TRBD1	-	CASSLDRGTRGYTF	TGTGCCAGCAGCTTGGACAGGGGGACGAGAGGCTACACCTTC
TRBV6-5	TRBJ2-7	-	-	CASSLRRGGEQYF	TGTGCCAGCAGTTTAAGGAGGGGGGGGGAGCAGTACTTC
TRBV5-1	TRBJ2-7	TRBD1	-	CASSGPTGAAYEQYF	TGCGCCAGCAGCGGACCGACAGGGGCGGCCTACGAGCAGTACTTC
TRBV5-1	TRBJ2-2	TRBD1	once	CASSSRTGSGTGELFF	TGCGCCAGCAGCTCTAGGACAGGGTCAGGGACCGGGGAGCTGTTTTTT
TRBV4-1	TRBJ2-1	TRBD2	-	CASSLSGGAPNNEQFF	TGCGCCAGCAGCCTTAGCGGGGGGGCCCCCAACAATGAGCAGTTCTTC
TRBV6-1	TRBJ2-2	-	-	CASSVESSNTGELFF	TGTGCCAGCAGTGTGGAGTCCTCGAACACCGGGGAGCTGTTTTTT
TRBV5-1	TRBJ2-2	TRBD1	-	CASSGNPGTGDTGELFF	TGCGCCAGCAGCGGGAACCCCGGGACAGGGGACACCGGGGAGCTGTTTTTT
TRBV27	TRBJ1-2	-	-	CASSGGRLNGYTF	TGTGCCAGCAGTGGGGGCCGCCTAAATGGCTACACCTTC
TRBV2	TRBJ2-7	TRBD1	-	CASYHGDRLQSGQYF	TGTGCCAGTTACCACGGGGACAGACTACAATCGGGGCAGTACTTC
TRBV9	TRBJ1-2	-	few	CASSAGRVGYTF	TGTGCCAGCAGCGCAGGGAGGGTCGGCTACACCTTC
TRBV19	TRBJ1-1	-	-	CASSIDGATLISNTEAFF	TGTGCCAGTAGTATAGATGGGGCCACCTTAATCTCGAACACTGAAGCTTTCTTT
TRBV6-1	TRBJ1-4	-	-	CASSLSATNEKLFF	TGTGCCAGCAGTCTATCCGCAACTAATGAAAAACTGTTTTTT
TRBV4-1	TRBJ2-7	-	-	CASSPSGTGAYEQYF	TGCGCCAGCAGCCCTAGCGGGACAGGGGCCTACGAGCAGTACTTC
TRBV2	TRBJ2-3	-	-	CASSEFRADTQYF	TGTGCCAGCAGTGAATTCAGGGCAGATACGCAGTATTTT
TRBV15	TRBJ2-7	-	-	CATSRAQGHTYEQYF	TGTGCCACCAGCAGAGCTCAGGGACACACCTACGAGCAGTACTTC
TRBV6-5	TRBJ1-3	-	-	CASSTLGGAGNTIYF	TGTGCCAGCAGTACCCTGGGGGGGGCTGGAAACACCATATATTTT